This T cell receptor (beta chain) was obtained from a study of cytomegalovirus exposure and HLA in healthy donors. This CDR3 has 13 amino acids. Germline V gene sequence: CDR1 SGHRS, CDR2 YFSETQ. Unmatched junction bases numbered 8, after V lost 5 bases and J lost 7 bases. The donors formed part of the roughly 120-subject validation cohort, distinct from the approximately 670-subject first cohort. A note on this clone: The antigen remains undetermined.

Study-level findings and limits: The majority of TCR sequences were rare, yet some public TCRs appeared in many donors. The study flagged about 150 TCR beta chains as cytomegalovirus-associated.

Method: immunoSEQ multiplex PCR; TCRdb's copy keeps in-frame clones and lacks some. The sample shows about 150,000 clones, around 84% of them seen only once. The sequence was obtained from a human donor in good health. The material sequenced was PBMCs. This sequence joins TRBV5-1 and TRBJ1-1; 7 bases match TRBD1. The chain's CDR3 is CASSPGQLREAFF. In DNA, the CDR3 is TGCGCCAGCAGTCCGGGACAGCTCCGTGAAGCTTTCTTT.